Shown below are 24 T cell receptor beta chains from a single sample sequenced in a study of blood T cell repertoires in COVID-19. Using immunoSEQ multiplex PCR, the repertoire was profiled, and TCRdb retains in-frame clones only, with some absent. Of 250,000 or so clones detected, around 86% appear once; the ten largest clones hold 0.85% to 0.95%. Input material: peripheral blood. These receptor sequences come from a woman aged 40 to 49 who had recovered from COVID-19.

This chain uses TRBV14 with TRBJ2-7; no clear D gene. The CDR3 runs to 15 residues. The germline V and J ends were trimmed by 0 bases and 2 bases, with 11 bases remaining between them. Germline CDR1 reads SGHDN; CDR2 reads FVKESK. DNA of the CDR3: TGTGCCAGCAGCCAAGAGGCCGCCGTGGCCTACGAGCAGTACTTC. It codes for CASSQEAAVAYEQYF.

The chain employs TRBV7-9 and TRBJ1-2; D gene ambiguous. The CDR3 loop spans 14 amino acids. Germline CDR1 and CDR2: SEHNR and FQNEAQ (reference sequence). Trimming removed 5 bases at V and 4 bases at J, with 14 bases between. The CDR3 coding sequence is TGTGCCAGCAGCCCTGAACAGAAACTCTATGGCTACACCTTC. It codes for CASSPEQKLYGYTF.

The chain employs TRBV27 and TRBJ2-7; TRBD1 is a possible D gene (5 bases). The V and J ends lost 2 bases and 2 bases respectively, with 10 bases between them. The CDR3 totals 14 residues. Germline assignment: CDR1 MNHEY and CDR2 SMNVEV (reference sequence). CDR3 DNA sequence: TGTGCCAGCAGTTTAGGGGCGGCTCCCTACGAGCAGTACTTC. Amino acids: CASSLGAAPYEQYF.

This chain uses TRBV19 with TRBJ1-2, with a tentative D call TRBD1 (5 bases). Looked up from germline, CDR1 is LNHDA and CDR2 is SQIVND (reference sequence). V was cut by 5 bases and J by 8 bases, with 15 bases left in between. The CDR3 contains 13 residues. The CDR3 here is CASSPPGRDGYTF. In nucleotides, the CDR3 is TGTGCCAGTAGTCCTCCGGGGCGGGACGGCTACACCTTC.

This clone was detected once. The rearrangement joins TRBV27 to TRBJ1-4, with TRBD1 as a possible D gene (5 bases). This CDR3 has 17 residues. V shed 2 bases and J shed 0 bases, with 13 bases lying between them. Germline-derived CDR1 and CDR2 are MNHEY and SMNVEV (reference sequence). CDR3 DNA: TGTGCCAGCAGTTTAGTCAGGGAAAGTGCAACTAATGAAAAACTGTTTTTT. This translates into CASSLVRESATNEKLFF.

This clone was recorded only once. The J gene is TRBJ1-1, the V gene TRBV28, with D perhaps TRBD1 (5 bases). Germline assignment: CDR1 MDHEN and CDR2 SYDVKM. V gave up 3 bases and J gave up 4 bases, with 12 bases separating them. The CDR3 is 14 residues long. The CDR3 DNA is TGTGCCAGCAGTTTGTTCGGGGGGAGCACTGAAGCTTTCTTT. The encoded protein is CASSLFGGSTEAFF.

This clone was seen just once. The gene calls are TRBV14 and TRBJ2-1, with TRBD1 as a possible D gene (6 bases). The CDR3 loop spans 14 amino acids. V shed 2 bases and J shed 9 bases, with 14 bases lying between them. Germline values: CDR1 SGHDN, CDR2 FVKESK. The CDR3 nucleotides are TGTGCCAGCAGCCAAATTACAGGGTACGGTGAGCAGTTCTTC. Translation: CASSQITGYGEQFF.

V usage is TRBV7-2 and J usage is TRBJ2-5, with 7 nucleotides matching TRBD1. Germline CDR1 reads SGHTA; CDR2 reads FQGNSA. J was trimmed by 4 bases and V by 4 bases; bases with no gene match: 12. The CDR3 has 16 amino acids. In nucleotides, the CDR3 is TGTGCCAGCAGCTGGGAAACCACAGGGGCTGGAGAGACCCAGTACTTC. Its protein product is CASSWETTGAGETQYF. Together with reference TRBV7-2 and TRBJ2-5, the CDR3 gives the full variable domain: GAGVSQSPSNKVTEKGKDVELRCDPISGHTALYWYRQSLGQGLEFLIYFQGNSAPDKSGLPSDRFSAERTGGSVSTLTIQRTQQEDSAVYLCASSWETTGAGETQYFGPGTRLLVL.

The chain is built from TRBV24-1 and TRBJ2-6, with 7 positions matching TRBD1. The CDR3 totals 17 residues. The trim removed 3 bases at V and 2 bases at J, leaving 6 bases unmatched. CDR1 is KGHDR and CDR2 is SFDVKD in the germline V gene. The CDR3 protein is CATSDPLTGAGANVLTF. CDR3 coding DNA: TGTGCCACCAGTGATCCCCTCACAGGGGCTGGGGCCAACGTCCTGACTTTC.

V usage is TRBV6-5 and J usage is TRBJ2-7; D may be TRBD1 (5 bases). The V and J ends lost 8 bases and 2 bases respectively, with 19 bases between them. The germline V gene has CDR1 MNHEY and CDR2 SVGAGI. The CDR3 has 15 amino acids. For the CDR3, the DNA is TGTGCCAGCGTAGATGGGGCAGTCCGAACCTACGAGCAGTACTTC. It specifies CASVDGAVRTYEQYF.

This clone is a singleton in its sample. As DNA, the CDR3 is TGTGCCAGCACCCCGGGAGGGTCGTACTATGGCTACACCTTC. It yields the protein CASTPGGSYYGYTF. This sequence joins TRBV28 and TRBJ1-2; D remains ambiguous. CDR1 is MDHEN, CDR2 SYDVKM, per germline. The CDR3 consists of 14 residues. With 7 bases removed from V and 3 bases from J, the gap between germline ends came to 15 bases.

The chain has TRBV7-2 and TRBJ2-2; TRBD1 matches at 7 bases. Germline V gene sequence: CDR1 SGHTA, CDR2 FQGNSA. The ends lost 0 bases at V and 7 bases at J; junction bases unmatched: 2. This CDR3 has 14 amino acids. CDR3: CASSLAGGGGELFF. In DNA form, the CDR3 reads TGTGCCAGCAGCTTAGCAGGGGGCGGCGGGGAGCTGTTTTTT.

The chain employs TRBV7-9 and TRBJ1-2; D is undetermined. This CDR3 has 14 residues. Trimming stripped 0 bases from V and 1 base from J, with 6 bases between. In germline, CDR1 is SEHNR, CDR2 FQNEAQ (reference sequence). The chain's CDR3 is CASSLAAGNYGYTF. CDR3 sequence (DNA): TGTGCCAGCAGCTTAGCTGCAGGTAACTATGGCTACACCTTC.

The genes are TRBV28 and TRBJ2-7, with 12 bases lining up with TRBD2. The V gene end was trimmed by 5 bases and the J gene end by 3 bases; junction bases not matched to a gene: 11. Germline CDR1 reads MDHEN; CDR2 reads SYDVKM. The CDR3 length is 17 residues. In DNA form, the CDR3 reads TGTGCCAGCAGTCCCCCAAGACTAGCGGGAGATATCTACGAGCAGTACTTC. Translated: CASSPPRLAGDIYEQYF.

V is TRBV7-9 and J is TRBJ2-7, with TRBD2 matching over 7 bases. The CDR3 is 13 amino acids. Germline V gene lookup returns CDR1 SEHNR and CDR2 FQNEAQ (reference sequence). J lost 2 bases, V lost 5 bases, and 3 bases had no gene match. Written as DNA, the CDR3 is TGTGCCAGCAGCCCGGGACTACCCTACGAGCAGTACTTC. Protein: CASSPGLPYEQYF.

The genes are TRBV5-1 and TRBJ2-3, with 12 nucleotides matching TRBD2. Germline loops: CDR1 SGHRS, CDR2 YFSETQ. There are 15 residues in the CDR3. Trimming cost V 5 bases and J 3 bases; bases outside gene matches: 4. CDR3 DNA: TGCGCCAGCAGTCGACTAGCGGGGGAGACAGATACGCAGTATTTT. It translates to CASSRLAGETDTQYF. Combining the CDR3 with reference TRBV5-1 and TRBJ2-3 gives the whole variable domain KAGVTQTPRYLIKTRGQQVTLSCSPISGHRSVSWYQQTPGQGLQFLFEYFSETQRNKGNFPGRFSGRQFSNSRSEMNVSTLELGDSALYLCASSRLAGETDTQYFGPGTRLTVL.

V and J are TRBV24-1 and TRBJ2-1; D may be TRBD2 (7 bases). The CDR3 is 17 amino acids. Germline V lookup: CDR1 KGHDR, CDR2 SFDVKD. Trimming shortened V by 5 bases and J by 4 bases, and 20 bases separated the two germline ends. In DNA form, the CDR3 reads TGTGCCACCAGTGGACCCCAGGGGCCCGGGGGGTACAATGAGCAGTTCTTC. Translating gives CATSGPQGPGGYNEQFF.

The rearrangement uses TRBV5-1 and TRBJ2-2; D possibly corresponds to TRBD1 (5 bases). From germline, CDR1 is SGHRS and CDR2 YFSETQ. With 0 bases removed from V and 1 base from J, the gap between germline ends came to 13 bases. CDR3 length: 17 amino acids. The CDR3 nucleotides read TGCGCCAGCAGCTTGGGCGGCAGGGTGGAGAACACCGGGGAGCTGTTTTTT. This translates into CASSLGGRVENTGELFF.

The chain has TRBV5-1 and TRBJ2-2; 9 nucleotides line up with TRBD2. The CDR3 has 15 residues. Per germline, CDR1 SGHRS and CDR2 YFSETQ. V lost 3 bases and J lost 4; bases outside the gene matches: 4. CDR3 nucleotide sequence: TGCGCCAGCAGCTGGGGCGGGAGGGCCACCGGGGAGCTGTTTTTT. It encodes CASSWGGRATGELFF.

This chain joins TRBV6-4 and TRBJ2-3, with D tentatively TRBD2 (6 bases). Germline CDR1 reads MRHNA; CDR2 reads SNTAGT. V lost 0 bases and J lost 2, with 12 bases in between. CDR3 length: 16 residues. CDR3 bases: TGTGCCAGCAGTGACTCGTGGGAGGACAACACAGATACGCAGTATTTT. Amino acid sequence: CASSDSWEDNTDTQYF.

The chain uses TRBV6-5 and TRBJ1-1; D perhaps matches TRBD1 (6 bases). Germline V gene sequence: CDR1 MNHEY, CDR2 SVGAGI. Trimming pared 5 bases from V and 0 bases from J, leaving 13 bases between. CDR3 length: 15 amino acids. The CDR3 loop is CASSRGGAVNTEAFF. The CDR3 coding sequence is TGTGCCAGCAGTCGTGGGGGCGCGGTGAACACTGAAGCTTTCTTT.

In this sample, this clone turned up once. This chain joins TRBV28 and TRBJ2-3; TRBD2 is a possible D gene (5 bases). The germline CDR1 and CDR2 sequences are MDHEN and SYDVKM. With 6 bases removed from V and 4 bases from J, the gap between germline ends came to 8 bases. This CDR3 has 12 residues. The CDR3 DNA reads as TGTGCCAGCAGCGGGGTGGCAGATACGCAGTATTTT. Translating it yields CASSGVADTQYF.

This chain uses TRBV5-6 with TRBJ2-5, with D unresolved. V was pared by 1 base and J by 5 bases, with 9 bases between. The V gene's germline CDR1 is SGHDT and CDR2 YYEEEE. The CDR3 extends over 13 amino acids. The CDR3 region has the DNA TGTGCCAGCAGCTTGTATGAGGCCGAGACCCAGTACTTC. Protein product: CASSLYEAETQYF.

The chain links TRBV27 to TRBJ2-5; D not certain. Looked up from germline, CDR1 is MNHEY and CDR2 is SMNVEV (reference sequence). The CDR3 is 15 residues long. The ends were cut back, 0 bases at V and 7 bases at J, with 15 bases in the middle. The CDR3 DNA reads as TGTGCCAGCAGTTTATCGTTCGGGTCTATAGGGACCCAGTACTTC. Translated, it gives CASSLSFGSIGTQYF.